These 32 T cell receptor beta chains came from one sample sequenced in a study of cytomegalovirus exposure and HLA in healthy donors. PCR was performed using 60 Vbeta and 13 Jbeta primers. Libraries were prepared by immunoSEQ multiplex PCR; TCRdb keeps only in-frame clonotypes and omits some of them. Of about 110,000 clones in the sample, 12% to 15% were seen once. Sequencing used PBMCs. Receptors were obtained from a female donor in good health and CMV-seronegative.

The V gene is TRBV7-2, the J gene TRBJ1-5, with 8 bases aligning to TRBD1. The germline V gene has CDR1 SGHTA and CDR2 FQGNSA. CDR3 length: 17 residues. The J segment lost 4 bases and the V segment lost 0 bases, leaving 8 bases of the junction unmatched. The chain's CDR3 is CASSLAPTGVVNQPQHF. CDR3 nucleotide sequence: TGTGCCAGCAGCTTAGCTCCGACAGGGGTGGTTAATCAGCCCCAGCATTTT.

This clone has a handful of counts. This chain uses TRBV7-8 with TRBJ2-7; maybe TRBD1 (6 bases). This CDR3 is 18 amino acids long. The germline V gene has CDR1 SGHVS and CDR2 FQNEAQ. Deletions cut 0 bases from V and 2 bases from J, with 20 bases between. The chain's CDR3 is CASSLAPGPGQRAYEQYF. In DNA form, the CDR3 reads TGTGCCAGCAGCTTAGCCCCGGGACCGGGACAAAGGGCCTACGAGCAGTACTTC.

This CDR3 is CASSATRSGTNYGYTF. As DNA, the CDR3 is TGTGCCAGCAGCGCCACTCGTTCGGGGACTAACTATGGCTACACCTTC. The J gene is TRBJ1-2, the V gene TRBV7-9; no firm D call. The CDR3 is made up of 16 amino acids. Germline V lookup: CDR1 SEHNR, CDR2 FQNEAQ (reference sequence). Trimming pared 5 bases from V and 0 bases from J, leaving 16 bases between.

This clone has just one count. The CDR3 region is CAWSQVNYGYTF. CDR3 nucleotide sequence: TGTGCCTGGAGTCAGGTAAACTATGGCTACACCTTC. The chain uses TRBV30 and TRBJ1-2; D remains ambiguous. In germline, CDR1 is GTSNPN, CDR2 SVGIG (reference sequence). V shed 2 bases and J shed 2 bases, with 6 bases lying between them. CDR3 length: 12 residues.

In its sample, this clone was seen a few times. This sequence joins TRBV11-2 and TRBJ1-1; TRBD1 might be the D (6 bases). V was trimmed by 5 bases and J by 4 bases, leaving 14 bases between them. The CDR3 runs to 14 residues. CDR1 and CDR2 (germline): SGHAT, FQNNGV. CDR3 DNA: TGTGCCAGCAGCACCCAAGGGGGAAGCACTGAAGCTTTCTTT. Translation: CASSTQGGSTEAFF.

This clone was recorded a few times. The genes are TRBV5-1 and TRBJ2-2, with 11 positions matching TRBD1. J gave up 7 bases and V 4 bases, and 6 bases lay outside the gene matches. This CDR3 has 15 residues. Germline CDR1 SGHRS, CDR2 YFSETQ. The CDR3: CASSGDRGYIGELFF. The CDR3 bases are TGCGCCAGCAGCGGGGACAGGGGGTACATCGGGGAGCTGTTTTTT.

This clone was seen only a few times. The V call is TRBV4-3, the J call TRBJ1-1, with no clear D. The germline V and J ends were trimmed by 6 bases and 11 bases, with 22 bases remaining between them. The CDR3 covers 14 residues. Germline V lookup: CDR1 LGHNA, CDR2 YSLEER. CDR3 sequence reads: CASRARFASGGAFF. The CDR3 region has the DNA TGCGCCAGCAGGGCCCGTTTTGCATCCGGAGGGGCTTTCTTT.

Here the CDR3 reads CASSWGQSGYGYTF. The CDR3, as DNA: TGTGCCAGCAGCTGGGGGCAGAGTGGCTATGGCTACACCTTC. The genes are TRBV7-9 and TRBJ1-2, with a possible D match to TRBD1 (6 bases). The CDR3 covers 14 residues. Germline V lookup: CDR1 SEHNR, CDR2 FQNEAQ (reference sequence). The V gene lost 4 bases and the J gene lost 4 bases, with 13 bases spanning the gap.

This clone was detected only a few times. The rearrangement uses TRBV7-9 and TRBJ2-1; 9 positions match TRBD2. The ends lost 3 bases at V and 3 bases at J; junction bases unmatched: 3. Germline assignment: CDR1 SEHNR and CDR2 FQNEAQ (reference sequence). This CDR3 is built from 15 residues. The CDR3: CASSFSGRSYNEQFF. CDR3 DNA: TGTGCCAGCAGCTTTAGCGGGAGAAGCTACAATGAGCAGTTCTTC.

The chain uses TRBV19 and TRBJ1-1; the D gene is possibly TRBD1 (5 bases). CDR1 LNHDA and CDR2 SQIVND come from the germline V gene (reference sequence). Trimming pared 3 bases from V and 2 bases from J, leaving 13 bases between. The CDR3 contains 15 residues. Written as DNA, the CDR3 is TGTGCCAGTAGTATTTTTGGACAACTAAACACTGAAGCTTTCTTT. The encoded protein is CASSIFGQLNTEAFF.

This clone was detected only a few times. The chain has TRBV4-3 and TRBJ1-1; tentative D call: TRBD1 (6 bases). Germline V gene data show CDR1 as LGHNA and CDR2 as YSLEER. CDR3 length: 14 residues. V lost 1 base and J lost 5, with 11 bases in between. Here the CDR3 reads CASSQVGGQTEAFF. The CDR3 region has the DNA TGCGCCAGCAGCCAAGTGGGGGGGCAAACTGAAGCTTTCTTT.

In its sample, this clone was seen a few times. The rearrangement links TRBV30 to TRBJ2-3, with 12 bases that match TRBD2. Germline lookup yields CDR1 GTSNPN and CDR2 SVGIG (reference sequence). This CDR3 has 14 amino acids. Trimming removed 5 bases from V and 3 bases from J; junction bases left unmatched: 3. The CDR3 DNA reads TGTGCCTGGGCGACTAGCGGGAGAACAGATACGCAGTATTTT. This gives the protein CAWATSGRTDTQYF.

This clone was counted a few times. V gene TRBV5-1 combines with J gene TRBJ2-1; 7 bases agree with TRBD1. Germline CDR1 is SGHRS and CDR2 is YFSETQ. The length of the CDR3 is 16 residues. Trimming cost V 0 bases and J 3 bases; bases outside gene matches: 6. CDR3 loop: CASSLAPGTVYNEQFF. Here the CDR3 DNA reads TGCGCCAGCAGCTTGGCCCCCGGGACAGTCTACAATGAGCAGTTCTTC.

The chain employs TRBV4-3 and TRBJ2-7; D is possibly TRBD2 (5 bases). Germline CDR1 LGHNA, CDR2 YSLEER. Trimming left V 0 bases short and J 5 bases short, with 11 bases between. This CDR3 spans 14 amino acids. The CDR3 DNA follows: TGCGCCAGCAGCCAAGATGGAGCAGCGGACGAGCAGTACTTC. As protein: CASSQDGAADEQYF.

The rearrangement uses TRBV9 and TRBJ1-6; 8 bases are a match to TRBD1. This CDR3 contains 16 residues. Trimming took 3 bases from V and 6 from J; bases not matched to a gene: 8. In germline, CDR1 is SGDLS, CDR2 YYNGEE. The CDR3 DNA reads TGTGCCAGCAGCGACAGCGGACAGGGCTTTAATTCACCCCTCCACTTT. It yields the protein CASSDSGQGFNSPLHF.

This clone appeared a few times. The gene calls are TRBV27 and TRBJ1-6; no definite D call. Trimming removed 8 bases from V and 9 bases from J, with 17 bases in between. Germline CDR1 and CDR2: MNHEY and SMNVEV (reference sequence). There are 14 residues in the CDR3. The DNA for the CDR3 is TGTGCCAGCCGAGAGTTATCAGGAGGTTCACCCCTCCACTTT. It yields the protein CASRELSGGSPLHF.

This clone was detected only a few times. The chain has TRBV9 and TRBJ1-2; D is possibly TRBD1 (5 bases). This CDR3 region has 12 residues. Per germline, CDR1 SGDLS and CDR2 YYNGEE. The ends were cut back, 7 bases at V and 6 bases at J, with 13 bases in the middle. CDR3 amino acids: CASRQGINGYTF. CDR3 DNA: TGTGCCAGCCGCCAGGGTATCAATGGCTACACCTTC.

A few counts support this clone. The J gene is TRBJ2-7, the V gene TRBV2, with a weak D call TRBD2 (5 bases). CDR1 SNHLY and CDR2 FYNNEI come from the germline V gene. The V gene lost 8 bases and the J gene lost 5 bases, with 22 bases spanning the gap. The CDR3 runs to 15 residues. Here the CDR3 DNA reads TGTGCCAGCCAGAGGAGAATTAGAGGGCGAGACGAGCAGTACTTC. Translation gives CASQRRIRGRDEQYF.

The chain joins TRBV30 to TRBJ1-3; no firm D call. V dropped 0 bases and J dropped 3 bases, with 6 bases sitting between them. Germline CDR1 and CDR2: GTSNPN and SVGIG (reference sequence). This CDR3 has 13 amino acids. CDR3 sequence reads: CAWSVGGGNTIYF. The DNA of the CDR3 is TGTGCCTGGAGTGTAGGCGGTGGAAACACCATATATTTT.

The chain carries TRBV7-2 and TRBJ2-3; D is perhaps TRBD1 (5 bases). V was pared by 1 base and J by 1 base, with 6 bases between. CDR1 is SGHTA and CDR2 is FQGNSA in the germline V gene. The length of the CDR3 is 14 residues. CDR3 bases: TGTGCCAGCAGCTTAGGGGGCCGCACAGATACGCAGTATTTT. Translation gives CASSLGGRTDTQYF. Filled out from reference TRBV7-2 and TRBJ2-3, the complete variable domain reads GAGVSQSPSNKVTEKGKDVELRCDPISGHTALYWYRQSLGQGLEFLIYFQGNSAPDKSGLPSDRFSAERTGGSVSTLTIQRTQQEDSAVYLCASSLGGRTDTQYFGPGTRLTVL.

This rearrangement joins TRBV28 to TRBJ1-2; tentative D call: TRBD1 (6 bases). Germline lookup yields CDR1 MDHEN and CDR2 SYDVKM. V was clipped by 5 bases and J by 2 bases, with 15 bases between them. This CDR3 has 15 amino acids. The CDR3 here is CASSIGQFPNYGYTF. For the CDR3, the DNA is TGTGCCAGCAGTATCGGACAGTTTCCCAACTATGGCTACACCTTC.

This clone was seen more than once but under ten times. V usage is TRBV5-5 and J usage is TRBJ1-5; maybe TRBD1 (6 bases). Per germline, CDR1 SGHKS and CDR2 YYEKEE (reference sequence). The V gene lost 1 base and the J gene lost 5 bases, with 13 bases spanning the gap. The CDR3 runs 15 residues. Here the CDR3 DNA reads TGTGCCAGCAGCTTGTACCAGGGGAGGGATCAGCCCCAGCATTTT. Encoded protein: CASSLYQGRDQPQHF.

The CDR3 coding sequence is TGTGCCAGCAAGTCAACAGGGCCGGTCCAGCCCCAGCATTTT. Encoded protein: CASKSTGPVQPQHF. The rearrangement links TRBV28 to TRBJ1-5; maybe TRBD1 (6 bases). The CDR3 sequence is 14 residues long. Germline CDR1 reads MDHEN; CDR2 reads SYDVKM. V was shortened by 7 bases and J by 7 bases, with 17 bases between the two germline ends.

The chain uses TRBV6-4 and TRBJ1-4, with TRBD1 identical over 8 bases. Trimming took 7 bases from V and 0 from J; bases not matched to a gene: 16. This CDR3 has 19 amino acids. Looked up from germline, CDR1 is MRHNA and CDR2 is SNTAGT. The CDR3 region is CASILEGQGSPPTNEKLFF. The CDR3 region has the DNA TGTGCCAGCATTCTCGAAGGACAGGGTTCCCCTCCAACTAATGAAAAACTGTTTTTT.

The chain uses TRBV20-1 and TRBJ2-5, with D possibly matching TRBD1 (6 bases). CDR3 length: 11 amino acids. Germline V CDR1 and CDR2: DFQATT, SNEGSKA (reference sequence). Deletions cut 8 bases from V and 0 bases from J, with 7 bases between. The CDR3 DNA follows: TGCAGTTGGGACAACCAAGAGACCCAGTACTTC. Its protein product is CSWDNQETQYF.

The CDR3 DNA is TGCGCCAGCAGTGAAGCTAGCATGGAGACCCAGTACTTC. Translation gives CASSEASMETQYF. The chain is built from TRBV10-1 and TRBJ2-5, with a possible D match to TRBD2 (5 bases). CDR1 and CDR2 (germline): WNHNN, SYGVQD (reference sequence). Trimming removed 3 bases from V and 5 bases from J, with 10 bases in between. CDR3 length: 13 amino acids.

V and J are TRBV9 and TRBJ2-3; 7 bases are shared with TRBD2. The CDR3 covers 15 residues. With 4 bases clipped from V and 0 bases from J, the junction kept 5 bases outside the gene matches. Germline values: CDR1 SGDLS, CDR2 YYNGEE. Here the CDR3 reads CASSPVSGSTDTQYF. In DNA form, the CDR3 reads TGTGCCAGCAGCCCCGTTAGCGGGAGCACAGATACGCAGTATTTT.

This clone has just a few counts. The CDR3 DNA reads TGTGCCAGCTCACCACCTAGCCAGTCCTACGAGCAGTACTTC. Amino acid sequence: CASSPPSQSYEQYF. The chain carries TRBV18 and TRBJ2-7; the D is unclear. The CDR3 totals 14 residues. V shed 0 bases and J shed 1 base, with 7 bases lying between them. Germline V CDR1 and CDR2: KGHSH, LQKENI.

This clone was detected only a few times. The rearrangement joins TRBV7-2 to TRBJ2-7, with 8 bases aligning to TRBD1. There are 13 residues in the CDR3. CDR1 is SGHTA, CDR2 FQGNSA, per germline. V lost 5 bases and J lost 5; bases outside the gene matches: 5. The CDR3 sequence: CASSQNRGNEQYF. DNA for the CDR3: TGTGCCAGCAGCCAAAACAGGGGGAACGAGCAGTACTTC.

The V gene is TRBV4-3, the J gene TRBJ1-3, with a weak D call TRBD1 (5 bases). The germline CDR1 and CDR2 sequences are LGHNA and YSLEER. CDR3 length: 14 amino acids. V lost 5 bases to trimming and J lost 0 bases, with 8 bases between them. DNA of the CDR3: TGCGCCAGCAGCGACAGAGTCTCTGGAAACACCATATATTTT. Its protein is CASSDRVSGNTIYF.

The CDR3 loop reads CASSIWDTRGPYEQYF. The CDR3 coding sequence is TGTGCCAGTAGTATTTGGGACACTCGGGGCCCCTACGAGCAGTACTTC. The chain is built from TRBV19 and TRBJ2-7; D might be TRBD1 (6 bases). This CDR3 contains 16 residues. From germline, CDR1 is LNHDA and CDR2 SQIVND (reference sequence). The ends were cut back, 3 bases at V and 2 bases at J, with 17 bases in the middle.

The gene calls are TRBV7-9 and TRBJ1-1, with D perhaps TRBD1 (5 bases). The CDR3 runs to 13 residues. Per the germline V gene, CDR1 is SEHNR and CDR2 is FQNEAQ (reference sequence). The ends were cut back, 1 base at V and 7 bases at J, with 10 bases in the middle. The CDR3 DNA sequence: TGTGCCAGCAGCTTAGGCCGGCAGGGTGAAGCTTTCTTT. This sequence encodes CASSLGRQGEAFF.